The clone carrying this T cell receptor beta chain appeared a few times. The data were taken from a study of hypomethylating agent response in myelodysplastic syndrome. At the level of the study: Hypomethylating treatment was azacitidine in about 70% of the 11, decitabine in 3 of 11.

From germline, CDR1 is MNHNS and CDR2 SASEGT. Trimming stripped 4 bases from V and 0 bases from J, with 15 bases between. The CDR3 runs 16 residues. TCRdb keeps only in-frame clones here, not all; method: immunoSEQ multiplex PCR. In the table there are roughly 3,200 clones, around 82% of which are singletons. The source material was bone marrow, sampled before or after starting hypomethylating agent treatment for myelodysplastic syndrome (not recorded which). This sequence originates from a human donor with myelodysplastic syndrome. The chain employs TRBV6-1 and TRBJ1-1, with a tentative D call TRBD1 (6 bases). The CDR3 nucleotides are TGTGCCAGCAGTGTCCCGGGACACGGGATGAACACTGAAGCTTTCTTT. Protein product: CASSVPGHGMNTEAFF.